This T cell receptor beta chain originates from a study of blood T cell repertoires in COVID-19. TCRdb keeps only in-frame clones here, not all; method: immunoSEQ multiplex PCR. The sample has approximately 70,000 clones, 70% to 90% seen once; the top ten hold roughly 1.2%. The junction had 4 bases not matched to a gene; V was cut back by 6 bases and J by 4 bases. The CDR3 runs to 13 residues. Per germline, CDR1 MNHEY and CDR2 SMNVEV (reference sequence). The receptor comes from a woman aged 60 to 75 with acute or convalescent COVID-19. Sequenced material: peripheral blood. J is TRBJ1-1 and V is TRBV27; 8 bases fit TRBD1. CDR3: CASRGQGGTEAFF. In nucleotides, the CDR3 is TGTGCCAGCAGAGGACAGGGCGGCACTGAAGCTTTCTTT.